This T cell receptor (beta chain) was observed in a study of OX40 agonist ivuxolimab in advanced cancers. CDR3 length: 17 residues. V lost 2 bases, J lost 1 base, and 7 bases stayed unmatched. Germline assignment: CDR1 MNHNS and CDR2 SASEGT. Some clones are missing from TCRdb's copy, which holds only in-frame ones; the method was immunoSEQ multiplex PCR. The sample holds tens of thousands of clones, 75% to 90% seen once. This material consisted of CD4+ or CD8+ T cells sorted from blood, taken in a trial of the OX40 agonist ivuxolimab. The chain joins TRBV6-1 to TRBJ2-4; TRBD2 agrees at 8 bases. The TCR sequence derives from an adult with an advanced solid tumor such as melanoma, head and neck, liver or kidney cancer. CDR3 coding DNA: TGTGCCAGCAGTGAAACCCCTCCGGGAGGGGCCAAAAACATTCAGTACTTC. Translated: CASSETPPGGAKNIQYF.